The present TCR beta chain was sequenced within a study of blood T cell repertoires in COVID-19. Background on the study: COVID-19 samples, acute and convalescent, were from the United States, Italy and Spain. From T cells, B-cell-depleted T cells, or PBMCs came the material, which was cDNA or gDNA.

In the authors' methods: The authors estimated nucleated cell counts from reference gene primer amplification. Only in-frame clones appear in the TCRdb table, and some are missing; sequencing was by immunoSEQ multiplex PCR. V and J calls and clone size come straight from that table; D and trimming were deduced from the DNA. The sample includes some 210,000 clones, 75% to 85% of them seen just once. V gave up 0 bases and J gave up 9 bases, with 6 bases separating them. Germline CDR1 is LNHNV and CDR2 is YYDKDF (reference sequence). The CDR3 sequence is 13 residues long. Participants were placed into cohorts based on the clinical history they reported.

Sequencing input: PBMCs or T cells enriched from blood (not recorded which). This chain connects TRBV15 to TRBJ1-6, with unresolved D. The sequence derives from a man aged 40-49 years who had recovered from COVID-19. CDR3 sequence: CATSRDGVSPLHF. As DNA, the CDR3 is TGTGCCACCAGCAGAGACGGGGTTTCACCCCTCCACTTT.